What follows are 8 T cell receptor beta chains derived from one specimen sequenced in a study of T cell responses to AZD1222 COVID-19 vaccine. Assay used: immunoSEQ multiplex PCR; TCRdb lists only in-frame clones, some missing. Of 75,000 to 95,000 clones listed, roughly nine tenths were seen once; the top ten hold under 5%. The sample in question was peripheral blood, obtained on day 0 of AZD1222 vaccination. Receptor source: an adult in good health.

The chain has TRBV2 and TRBJ2-2, with D uncertain. Looked up from germline, CDR1 is SNHLY and CDR2 is FYNNEI. Trimming pared 6 bases from V and 7 bases from J, leaving 9 bases between. The length of the CDR3 is 12 residues. CDR3 in amino acids: CASRKGRGELFF. The CDR3 region has the DNA TGTGCCAGCAGAAAAGGCCGCGGGGAGCTGTTTTTT. Complete variable domain (other parts from reference TRBV2 and TRBJ2-2): EPEVTQTPSHQVTQMGQEVILRCVPISNHLYFYWYRQILGQKVEFLVSFYNNEISEKSEIFDDQFSVERPDGSNFTLKIRSTKLEDSAMYFCASRKGRGELFFGEGSRLTVL.

This chain joins TRBV7-2 and TRBJ1-2, with 7 positions matching TRBD1. From germline, CDR1 is SGHTA and CDR2 FQGNSA. This CDR3 has 17 amino acids. The junction had 16 bases not matched to a gene; V was cut back by 5 bases and J by 4 bases. The CDR3 here is CASSVGGTASWGYGYTF. The DNA of the CDR3 is TGTGCCAGCAGCGTGGGGGGGACAGCCTCTTGGGGCTATGGCTACACCTTC.

The chain employs TRBV4-1 and TRBJ1-1, with D unclear. Trimming stripped 1 base from V and 4 bases from J, with 13 bases between. CDR3 size: 15 residues. Germline V lookup: CDR1 MGHRA, CDR2 YSYEKL. CDR3 region: CASSQVAPPGTEAFF. CDR3 DNA sequence: TGCGCCAGCAGCCAAGTAGCCCCGCCGGGCACTGAAGCTTTCTTT.

This clone was detected only once. V is TRBV7-8 and J is TRBJ2-1, with TRBD2 as a possible D gene (6 bases). The CDR3 has 16 amino acids. Trimming shortened V by 2 bases and J by 3 bases, and 14 bases separated the two germline ends. Per the germline V gene, CDR1 is SGHVS and CDR2 is FQNEAQ. The CDR3 sequence is CASSLFSGAIYNEQFF. The DNA for the CDR3 is TGTGCCAGCAGCTTATTTTCGGGAGCAATCTACAATGAGCAGTTCTTC.

The rearrangement uses TRBV5-1 and TRBJ1-3; D is perhaps TRBD1 (5 bases). The CDR3 totals 15 residues. The V end lost 4 bases, the J end lost 3 bases, and 14 bases lay between the germline ends. CDR1 and CDR2 from the germline V gene are SGHRS and YFSETQ. CDR3 DNA: TGCGCCAGCAGCGGTCGAGGGGAAGTTGGAAACACCATATATTTT. Protein: CASSGRGEVGNTIYF.

This chain joins TRBV28 and TRBJ2-2, with D unclear. This CDR3 spans 16 amino acids. The V end was cut by 3 bases, the J end by 1 base, with 12 bases between. Per the germline V gene, CDR1 is MDHEN and CDR2 is SYDVKM. The CDR3 region is CASSLVSLENTGELFF. The CDR3 bases are TGTGCCAGCAGTTTGGTGAGTTTGGAGAACACCGGGGAGCTGTTTTTT.

This sequence joins TRBV30 and TRBJ2-7; the D gene is possibly TRBD2 (6 bases). This CDR3 spans 13 amino acids. Germline assignment: CDR1 GTSNPN and CDR2 SVGIG (reference sequence). Trimming took off 4 bases at V and 0 bases at J, with 10 bases between the two ends. As DNA, the CDR3 is TGTGCCTGGAACCCGGGACTCTCCTACGAGCAGTACTTC. Amino acid sequence: CAWNPGLSYEQYF. Full variable domain (rest looked up from reference TRBV30 and TRBJ2-7): SQTIHQWPATLVQPVGSPLSLECTVEGTSNPNLYWYRQAAGRGLQLLFYSVGIGQISSEVPQNLSASRPQDRQFILSSKKLLLSDSGFYLCAWNPGLSYEQYFGPGTRLTVT.

The chain combines TRBV9 with TRBJ1-2; maybe TRBD1 (5 bases). Germline V gene lookup returns CDR1 SGDLS and CDR2 YYNGEE. The length of the CDR3 is 16 residues. V lost 5 bases and J 4 bases, leaving 21 bases between the germline ends. CDR3 DNA sequence: TGTGCCAGCAGTCCCAGGACGGGGCCGGGGCGCTATGGCTACACCTTC. Translated: CASSPRTGPGRYGYTF.